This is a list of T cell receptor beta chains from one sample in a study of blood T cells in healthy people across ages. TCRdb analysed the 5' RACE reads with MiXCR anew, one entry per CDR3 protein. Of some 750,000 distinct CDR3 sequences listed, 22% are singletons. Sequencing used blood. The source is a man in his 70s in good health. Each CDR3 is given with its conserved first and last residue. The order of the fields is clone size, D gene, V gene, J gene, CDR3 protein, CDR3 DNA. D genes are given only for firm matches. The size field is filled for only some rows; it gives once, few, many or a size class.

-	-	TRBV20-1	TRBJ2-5	CSAPTPGEETQYF	TGCAGTGCCCCCACCCCAGGGGAAGAGACCCAGTACTTC
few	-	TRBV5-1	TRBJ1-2	CASSLEFLGGYTF	TGCGCCAGCAGCTTGGAGTTTCTAGGTGGCTACACCTTC
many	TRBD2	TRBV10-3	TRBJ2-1	CAISESGGTLRYNEQFF	TGTGCCATCAGTGAGTCGGGGGGGACTCTCAGATACAATGAGCAGTTCTTC
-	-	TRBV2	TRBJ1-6	CASSSFGSDSPLHF	TGTGCCAGCAGCAGCTTCGGGTCTGATTCACCCCTCCACTTT
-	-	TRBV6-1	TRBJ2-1	CASSEGHATYNEQFF	TGTGCCAGCAGTGAAGGACACGCGACCTACAATGAGCAGTTCTTC
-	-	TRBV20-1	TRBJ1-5	CSARGLGSNQPQHF	TGCAGTGCTAGGGGGCTAGGGAGCAATCAGCCCCAGCATTTT
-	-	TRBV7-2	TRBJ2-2	CASSHGRAQSFTGELFF	TGTGCCAGCAGTCACGGAAGAGCACAGTCTTTCACCGGGGAGCTGTTTTTT
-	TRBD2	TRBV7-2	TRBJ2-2	CASSYSGGSTGELFF	TGCGCCAGCAGCTACTCGGGGGGATCCACCGGGGAGCTGTTTTTT
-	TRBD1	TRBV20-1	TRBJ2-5	CSAPQGAGQETQYF	TGCAGTGCACCACAGGGGGCTGGGCAAGAGACCCAGTACTTC
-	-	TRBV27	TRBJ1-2	CASSSSRFGGKAYGYTF	TGTGCCAGCAGTTCATCCCGATTTGGGGGCAAGGCCTATGGCTACACCTTC
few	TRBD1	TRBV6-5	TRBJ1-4	CASSYSPTGVEKLFF	TGTGCCAGCAGTTACTCACCGACAGGGGTCGAAAAACTGTTTTTT
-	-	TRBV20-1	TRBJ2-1	CSARVGGSSYNEQFF	TGCAGTGCTAGAGTGGGGGGAAGCTCCTACAATGAGCAGTTCTTC
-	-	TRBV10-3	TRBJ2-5	CAISGSIGTPQETRYF	TGTGCCATCAGTGGGTCTATCGGCACCCCACAAGAGACCCGGTACTTC
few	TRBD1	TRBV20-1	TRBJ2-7	CSAQTGTGLYEQYF	TGCAGTGCTCAGACCGGGACAGGGCTTTACGAGCAGTACTTC
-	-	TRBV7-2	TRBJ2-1	CASSFSTSRAYNEQFF	TGTGCCAGCAGCTTCTCGACTTCGCGGGCCTACAATGAGCAGTTCTTC
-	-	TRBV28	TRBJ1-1	CASSLMSRTATEAFF	TGTGCCAGCAGTTTAATGTCCAGGACAGCTACTGAAGCTTTCTTT
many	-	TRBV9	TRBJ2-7	CASSAMAGEQYF	TGTGCCAGCAGCGCTATGGCTGGGGAGCAGTACTTC
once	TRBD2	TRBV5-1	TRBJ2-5	CASSPDPSGSLQETQYF	TGCGCCAGCAGCCCGGACCCTAGCGGGAGCCTCCAAGAGACCCAGTACTTC
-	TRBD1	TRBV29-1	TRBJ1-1	CTIKEGDREAFF	TGCACAATAAAGGAGGGGGACAGGGAAGCTTTCTTT
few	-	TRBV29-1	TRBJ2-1	CSVTRGSYNEQFF	TGCAGCGTAACCAGAGGGTCCTACAATGAGCAGTTCTTC
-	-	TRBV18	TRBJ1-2	CASSPSLDFFYGYTF	TGTGCCAGCTCACCAAGTCTGGACTTTTTCTATGGCTACACCTTC
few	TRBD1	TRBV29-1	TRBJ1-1	CSVEDLNRGTEAFF	TGCAGCGTTGAAGATCTGAACAGGGGGACTGAAGCTTTCTTT
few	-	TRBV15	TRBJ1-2	CATSSTNYGYTF	TGTGCCACCAGCAGTACTAACTATGGCTACACCTTC
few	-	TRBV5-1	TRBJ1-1	CASSLYPGYTEAFF	TGCGCCAGCAGCCTCTACCCAGGGTACACTGAAGCTTTCTTT
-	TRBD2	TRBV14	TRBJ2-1	CASSHGLAGGQFF	TGTGCCAGCAGCCACGGGCTAGCGGGAGGACAGTTCTTC
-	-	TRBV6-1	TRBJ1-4	CASSRQQANEKLFF	TGTGCCAGTTCAAGACAGCAGGCTAATGAAAAACTGTTTTTT
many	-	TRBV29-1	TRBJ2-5	CSVEFRVAKLETQYF	TGCAGCGTTGAGTTCAGGGTGGCCAAGCTTGAGACCCAGTACTTC
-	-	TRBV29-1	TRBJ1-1	CSVHRAVNTEAFF	TGCAGCGTTCACCGGGCAGTGAACACTGAAGCTTTCTTT
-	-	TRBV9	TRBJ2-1	CASSVGGVSPYNEQFF	TGTGCCAGCAGCGTAGGGGGGGTTAGCCCCTACAATGAGCAGTTCTTC
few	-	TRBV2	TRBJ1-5	CASSRDTSSNQPQHF	TGTGCCAGCAGCCGGGACACCTCTAGCAATCAGCCCCAGCATTTT
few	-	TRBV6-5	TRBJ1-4	CASSYVGNEKLFF	TGTGCCAGCAGTTACGTAGGGAATGAAAAACTGTTTTTT
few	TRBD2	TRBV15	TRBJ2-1	CATSRVSGIYNEQFF	TGTGCCACCAGCAGGGTTAGCGGGATTTACAATGAGCAGTTCTTC
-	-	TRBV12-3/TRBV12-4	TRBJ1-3	CASSTSGDRNTIYF	TGTGCCAGCAGTACGTCTGGGGATCGAAACACCATATATTTT
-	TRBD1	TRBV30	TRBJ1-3	CAWSRDRAGNTIYF	TGTGCCTGGAGCCGGGACAGGGCTGGAAACACCATATATTTT
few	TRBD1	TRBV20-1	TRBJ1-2	CSAGQGSSYGYTF	TGCAGTGCTGGACAGGGCTCCAGCTATGGCTACACCTTC
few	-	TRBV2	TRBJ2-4	CASMRDWGNIQYF	TGTGCCAGCATGCGGGACTGGGGAAACATTCAGTACTTC
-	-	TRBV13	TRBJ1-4	CASGRSNEKLFF	TGTGCCAGCGGCCGCTCAAATGAAAAACTGTTTTTT
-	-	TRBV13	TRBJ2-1	CASSLWGAYNEQFF	TGTGCCAGCAGCTTATGGGGGGCCTACAATGAGCAGTTCTTC
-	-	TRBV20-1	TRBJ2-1	CSARRAYNEQFF	TGCAGTGCTAGGAGGGCCTACAATGAGCAGTTCTTC
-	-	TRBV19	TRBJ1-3	CASSIGSRGRRGNTIYF	TGTGCCAGTAGTATAGGCTCTCGCGGACGAAGAGGAAACACCATATATTTT
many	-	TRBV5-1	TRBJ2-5	CASSPGPQETQYF	TGCGCCAGCAGCCCGGGCCCTCAAGAGACCCAGTACTTC
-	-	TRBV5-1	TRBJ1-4	CASSLASGRTNEKLFF	TGCGCCAGCAGCTTGGCCTCCGGGCGGACTAATGAAAAACTGTTTTTT
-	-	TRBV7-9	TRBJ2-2	CASSRELDTGELFF	TGTGCCAGCAGCCGAGAACTTGACACCGGGGAGCTGTTTTTT
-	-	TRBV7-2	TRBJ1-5	CASSPNAGADQPQHF	TGTGCCAGCAGCCCGAATGCGGGGGCAGATCAGCCCCAGCATTTT
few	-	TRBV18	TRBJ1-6	CASSPLGQSVESPLHF	TGTGCCAGCTCACCACTTGGACAGTCGGTCGAGTCACCCCTCCACTTT
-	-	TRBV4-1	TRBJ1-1	CASSQALHVFEAFF	TGCGCCAGCAGCCAAGCCCTACATGTATTTGAAGCTTTCTTT
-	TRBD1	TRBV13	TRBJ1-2	CASSSTGVPYGYTF	TGTGCCAGCAGCTCGACAGGGGTCCCCTATGGCTACACCTTC
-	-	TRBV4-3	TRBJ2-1	CASSQEGDWGNEQFF	TGCGCCAGCAGCCAAGAGGGGGACTGGGGCAATGAGCAGTTCTTC
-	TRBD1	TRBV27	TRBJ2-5	CASSLSGTGVGTQYF	TGTGCCAGCAGTTTATCAGGGACAGGGGTTGGGACCCAGTACTTC
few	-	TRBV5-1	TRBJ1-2	CASTLGTGVGYTF	TGCGCCAGCACCCTTGGCACGGGGGTTGGCTACACCTTC
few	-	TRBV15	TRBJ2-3	CATSRASSKDTQYF	TGTGCCACCAGCAGAGCTTCCTCTAAGGATACGCAGTATTTT
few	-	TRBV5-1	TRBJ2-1	CASSLPVGAGNNNEQFF	TGCGCCAGCAGCTTGCCGGTTGGGGCAGGGAATAACAATGAGCAGTTCTTC
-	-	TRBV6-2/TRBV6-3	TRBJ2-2	CASSYSRTTGPNTGELFF	TGTGCCAGCAGTTACTCCCGCACTACAGGGCCGAACACCGGGGAGCTGTTTTTT
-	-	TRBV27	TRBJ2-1	CASRMGSNVLYNEQFF	TGTGCCAGCAGGATGGGCAGCAACGTTCTCTACAATGAGCAGTTCTTC
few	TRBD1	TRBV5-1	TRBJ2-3	CASSLGQGPVTQYF	TGCGCCAGCAGCTTGGGACAGGGGCCCGTTACGCAGTATTTT